Below, one T cell receptor (beta chain) is given with its context. Germline lookup yields CDR1 ENHRY and CDR2 SYGVKD. CDR3 length equals 14 residues. The V gene end was trimmed by 6 bases and the J gene end by 7 bases; junction bases not matched to a gene: 5. CD4+ cells underwent separation, giving CD45RA+ naive and CD45RA-negative memory subsets. The sample comes from a study of shared clonotypes between healthy human individuals. For the study at large: CD4 naive cells filled three plates per donor, CD4 memory three, CD8 naive two and CD8 memory one.

TCRdb keeps only in-frame clones here, not all; method: immunoSEQ multiplex PCR. The sample has more than 400,000 clones, approximately 95% seen once; the top ten hold about 0.06%. The chain uses TRBV10-3 and TRBJ1-3, with 11 bases matching TRBD1. This TCR derives from a woman in her twenties or thirties in good health. Sequencing was carried out using naive CD4+ T cells sorted from blood. Stated subset: CD45RA+ positively selected. Written as DNA, the CDR3 is TGTGCCATCAGGCAGGGACAGGGGGTTAACACCATATATTTT. It translates to CAIRQGQGVNTIYF.